Below, 10 T cell receptor beta chains from the same sample are listed, as sequenced in a study of T cell responses to AZD1222 COVID-19 vaccine. Generated by immunoSEQ multiplex PCR, the TCRdb table keeps only in-frame clones and is missing some. The table has 90,000 to 150,000 clones, around 90% seen once. The sequencing used peripheral blood, collected on day 0 of AZD1222 vaccination. The origin of the receptors is an adult in good health.

This clone was detected once. The chain uses TRBV12-5 and TRBJ2-3; 7 bases match TRBD2. The CDR3 contains 15 residues. The V and J ends lost 7 bases and 1 base, in that order; junction bases with no gene match: 8. CDR1 LGHNT and CDR2 FRNRAP come from the germline V gene. The CDR3 region is CASAHYGGGTDTQYF. The CDR3 region has the DNA TGTGCTAGTGCTCATTATGGGGGGGGCACAGATACGCAGTATTTT.

The V gene is TRBV9, the J gene TRBJ1-5, with 8 positions matching TRBD1. Germline V CDR1 and CDR2: SGDLS, YYNGEE. With 4 bases clipped from V and 2 bases from J, the junction kept 11 bases outside the gene matches. CDR3 length equals 17 residues. CDR3 protein: CASSSRRTGKGNQPQHF. The CDR3 DNA reads TGTGCCAGCAGCTCACGACGGACAGGGAAGGGCAATCAGCCCCAGCATTTT. The full variable domain, rest sourced from reference TRBV9 and TRBJ1-5, is DSGVTQTPKHLITATGQRVTLRCSPRSGDLSVYWYQQSLDQGLQFLIQYYNGEERAKGNILERFSAQQFPDLHSELNLSSLELGDSALYFCASSSRRTGKGNQPQHFGDGTRLSIL.

The genes are TRBV5-1 and TRBJ2-2, with no clear D. V was clipped by 4 bases and J by 1 base, with 8 bases between them. CDR3 size: 14 residues. The germline gives CDR1 SGHRS, CDR2 YFSETQ. The CDR3 sequence is CASSVLGNTGELFF. The CDR3 DNA reads as TGCGCCAGCAGCGTGTTAGGGAACACCGGGGAGCTGTTTTTT.

The chain links TRBV7-3 to TRBJ2-1; 11 nucleotides line up with TRBD2. The CDR3 is 15 amino acids. Germline V gene lookup returns CDR1 SGHTA and CDR2 FQGTGA. Trimming took 4 bases from V and 7 from J; bases not matched to a gene: 6. The CDR3 sequence is CASSSTSGSVNEQFF. DNA of the CDR3: TGTGCCAGCAGCTCAACTAGCGGGAGTGTAAATGAGCAGTTCTTC.

The CDR3 coding sequence is TGTGCCAGCTCACGGGACAGGGGGCTCTACGAGCAGTACTTC. It encodes CASSRDRGLYEQYF. The chain has TRBV18 and TRBJ2-7; 12 positions match TRBD1. The J segment lost 3 bases and the V segment lost 4 bases, leaving 1 base of the junction unmatched. Germline values: CDR1 KGHSH, CDR2 LQKENI. The CDR3 is 14 residues long.

This clone was seen only once. The rearrangement joins TRBV5-5 to TRBJ1-5; possibly TRBD1 for D (6 bases). There are 15 residues in the CDR3. CDR1 is SGHKS, CDR2 YYEKEE, per germline (reference sequence). Trimming cost V 2 bases and J 0 bases, with 9 bases left between them. The CDR3 here is CASSFTGYSNQPQHF. In DNA form, the CDR3 reads TGTGCCAGCAGCTTTACAGGGTATAGCAATCAGCCCCAGCATTTT. The whole variable domain, filled in from reference TRBV5-5 and TRBJ1-5, reads DAGVTQSPTHLIKTRGQQVTLRCSPISGHKSVSWYQQVLGQGPQFIFQYYEKEERGRGNFPDRFSARQFPNYSSELNVNALLLGDSALYLCASSFTGYSNQPQHFGDGTRLSIL.

The chain uses TRBV3-1 (or the pseudogene TRBV3-2) and TRBJ1-5; D gene uncertain. The V gene's germline CDR1 is LGHDT and CDR2 YNNKEL (reference sequence). CDR3 length: 13 residues. The ends were cut back, 8 bases at V and 3 bases at J, with 11 bases in the middle. In nucleotides, the CDR3 is TGTGCCAGCTCCTCTTTAAACAATCAGCCCCAGCATTTT. Its protein product is CASSSLNNQPQHF.

The rearrangement joins TRBV2 to TRBJ1-6; TRBD1 is a possible D gene (6 bases). Germline CDR1 is SNHLY and CDR2 is FYNNEI. Trimming shortened V by 7 bases and J by 5 bases, and 12 bases separated the two germline ends. The length of the CDR3 is 14 residues. CDR3 coding DNA: TGTGCCAGCAAAGAGGACAGTAATAATTCACCCCTCCACTTT. This sequence encodes CASKEDSNNSPLHF.

V is TRBV5-1 and J is TRBJ2-4, with D unclear. The CDR3 totals 13 residues. Trimming stripped 4 bases from V and 7 bases from J, with 12 bases between. In germline, CDR1 is SGHRS, CDR2 YFSETQ. The DNA of the CDR3 is TGCGCCAGCAGCCAAACGCCAGCCAACATTCAGTACTTC. Protein sequence: CASSQTPANIQYF.

The chain recombines TRBV2 with TRBJ1-2, with no clear D. The ends were cut back, 3 bases at V and 4 bases at J, with 15 bases in the middle. The CDR3 extends over 15 amino acids. From germline, CDR1 is SNHLY and CDR2 FYNNEI. CDR3 loop: CASSEAGTHFYGYTF. The CDR3 DNA follows: TGTGCCAGCAGTGAGGCTGGTACTCACTTCTATGGCTACACCTTC.